These T cell receptor beta chains were read from a single sample in a study of T cell responses to AZD1222 COVID-19 vaccine. Assay: immunoSEQ multiplex PCR; the TCRdb copy retains only in-frame clones and omits some. The sample contains roughly 160,000 clones, 92% of which appear only once. The sequencing here drew on peripheral blood, taken 28 days after the second AZD1222 dose. These receptors all stem from an adult who received the AZD1222 COVID-19 vaccine. Each CDR3 is given with its conserved first and last residue. Fields, in order: V gene, J gene, clone size, D gene, CDR3 protein, CDR3 DNA. The D gene is left open where the match is weak. Clone size is given for some rows only: seen once, a few or many times, or a class if the clone is expanded.

v_call: TRBV3-1/TRBV3-2; j_call: TRBJ1-6; clone_size: .; d_call: .; cdr3_aa: CASSQGYLRVASYNSPLHF; cdr3_nt: TGTGCCAGCAGCCAAGGCTATTTAAGGGTTGCTTCCTATAATTCACCCCTCCACTTT
v_call: TRBV24-1; j_call: TRBJ1-2; clone_size: .; d_call: TRBD1; cdr3_aa: CATSTWTGGGYTF; cdr3_nt: TGTGCCACCAGTACTTGGACAGGGGGGGGCTACACCTTC
v_call: TRBV6-2/TRBV6-3; j_call: TRBJ1-1; clone_size: .; d_call: .; cdr3_aa: CASSQGEGGAEAFF; cdr3_nt: TGTGCCAGCAGCCAAGGTGAGGGGGGCGCTGAAGCTTTCTTT
v_call: TRBV28; j_call: TRBJ1-5; clone_size: .; d_call: TRBD1; cdr3_aa: CASSPDRDINQPQHF; cdr3_nt: TGTGCCAGCAGTCCCGACAGGGACATCAATCAGCCCCAGCATTTT
v_call: TRBV28; j_call: TRBJ2-1; clone_size: .; d_call: .; cdr3_aa: CASSSDGPTYNEQFF; cdr3_nt: TGTGCCAGCAGTTCCGACGGGCCTACCTACAATGAGCAGTTCTTC
v_call: TRBV27; j_call: TRBJ1-5; clone_size: .; d_call: TRBD1; cdr3_aa: CASSPSRGLSNQPQHF; cdr3_nt: TGTGCCAGCAGTCCAAGCAGGGGGCTGAGCAATCAGCCCCAGCATTTT
v_call: TRBV5-5; j_call: TRBJ1-3; clone_size: .; d_call: .; cdr3_aa: CASSLEGVSVLGNTIYF; cdr3_nt: TGTGCCAGCAGCTTGGAAGGGGTGTCGGTCCTCGGAAACACCATATATTTT
v_call: TRBV6-2/TRBV6-3; j_call: TRBJ2-5; clone_size: .; d_call: TRBD2; cdr3_aa: CASSYAKRGQETQYF; cdr3_nt: TGTGCCAGCAGTTACGCAAAGCGGGGGCAAGAGACCCAGTACTTC
v_call: TRBV5-1; j_call: TRBJ1-2; clone_size: .; d_call: .; cdr3_aa: CASSPGHQSMGYTF; cdr3_nt: TGCGCCAGCAGCCCCGGACACCAGTCTATGGGCTACACCTTC
v_call: TRBV5-1; j_call: TRBJ2-1; clone_size: .; d_call: .; cdr3_aa: CASRSQRPYNEQFF; cdr3_nt: TGCGCCAGCAGGTCGCAGCGTCCCTACAATGAGCAGTTCTTC
v_call: TRBV5-4; j_call: TRBJ1-2; clone_size: .; d_call: .; cdr3_aa: CASSLAAGQDGYTF; cdr3_nt: TGTGCCAGCAGCTTGGCCGCAGGGCAGGACGGCTACACCTTC
v_call: TRBV7-3; j_call: TRBJ2-3; clone_size: .; d_call: .; cdr3_aa: CASSRGRYTDTQYF; cdr3_nt: TGTGCCAGCAGCCGAGGGCGGTACACAGATACGCAGTATTTT
v_call: TRBV2; j_call: TRBJ2-7; clone_size: .; d_call: .; cdr3_aa: CAADPGPLSYEQYF; cdr3_nt: TGTGCCGCGGATCCAGGACCACTTAGCTACGAGCAGTACTTC
v_call: TRBV29-1; j_call: TRBJ2-7; clone_size: .; d_call: .; cdr3_aa: CSVQGARGEYF; cdr3_nt: TGCAGCGTACAAGGGGCCAGGGGGGAGTACTTC
v_call: TRBV4-2; j_call: TRBJ1-1; clone_size: .; d_call: .; cdr3_aa: CASSHSRDNTEAFF; cdr3_nt: TGTGCCAGCAGCCATTCACGGGATAACACTGAAGCTTTCTTT
v_call: TRBV5-1; j_call: TRBJ1-4; clone_size: many; d_call: .; cdr3_aa: CASSLASTNEKLFF; cdr3_nt: TGCGCCAGCAGCTTGGCGTCAACTAATGAAAAACTGTTTTTT
v_call: TRBV4-2; j_call: TRBJ1-2; clone_size: once; d_call: .; cdr3_aa: CASSLAQGPYYTF; cdr3_nt: TGTGCCAGCAGCCTAGCACAGGGACCCTACTACACCTTC
v_call: TRBV10-3; j_call: TRBJ1-3; clone_size: .; d_call: .; cdr3_aa: CAITNGGQAGNTIYF; cdr3_nt: TGTGCCATCACGAATGGGGGGCAGGCTGGAAACACCATATATTTT
v_call: TRBV2; j_call: TRBJ1-2; clone_size: .; d_call: .; cdr3_aa: CASSEAWQEGYTF; cdr3_nt: TGTGCCAGCAGTGAAGCGTGGCAGGAGGGCTACACCTTC